The 25 T cell receptor beta chains given below trace back to one sample, sequenced in a study of T-cell memory formation after mild COVID-19. TCRdb redid the calling of the 5' RACE reads with MiXCR, one entry per CDR3 protein. The sample has approximately 300,000 distinct CDR3 sequences, about a sixth seen once. Sequencing input: PBMCs or a T cell subset sorted from them (not recorded which). The receptors were sampled from a man between 18 and 35 years old who had mild COVID-19 (a few samples of this study predate the infection). Cell type and time point are not known.

CDR3 residues: CASSLGGTQNIQYF. The CDR3 nucleotides are TGTGCCAGCAGCTTAGGTGGGACTCAAAACATTCAGTACTTC. V is TRBV7-2 and J is TRBJ2-4, with D perhaps TRBD2 (6 bases). V was cut by 1 base and J by 5 bases, with 9 bases left in between. The CDR3 loop spans 14 amino acids. From germline, CDR1 is SGHTA and CDR2 FQGNSA. Full variable domain (rest looked up from reference TRBV7-2 and TRBJ2-4): GAGVSQSPSNKVTEKGKDVELRCDPISGHTALYWYRQSLGQGLEFLIYFQGNSAPDKSGLPSDRFSAERTGGSVSTLTIQRTQQEDSAVYLCASSLGGTQNIQYFGAGTRLSVL.

This clonotype turned up a few times. The rearrangement links TRBV28 to TRBJ1-2, with 8 bases lining up with TRBD1. This CDR3 is 14 amino acids long. Germline CDR1 and CDR2: MDHEN and SYDVKM. The trim removed 1 base at V and 7 bases at J, leaving 5 bases unmatched. In DNA, the CDR3 is TGTGCCAGCAGTTTATCGGCAGGGGGCTTTGGCTACACCTTC. This gives the protein CASSLSAGGFGYTF.

This clonotype was seen just once. This chain joins TRBV6-4 and TRBJ2-7; D gene ambiguous. The germline V gene encodes CDR1 MRHNA and CDR2 SNTAGT. Trimming shortened V by 0 bases and J by 1 base, and 13 bases separated the two germline ends. The CDR3 contains 16 residues. The CDR3 loop is CASSDSGCKYSYEQYV. The CDR3 DNA follows: TGTGCCAGCAGTGACTCGGGGTGTAAGTATTCCTACGAGCAGTACGTC.

The rearrangement links TRBV7-9 to TRBJ2-7; the D is unclear. The germline CDR1 and CDR2 sequences are SEHNR and FQNEAQ (reference sequence). The CDR3 extends over 14 amino acids. Deletions cut 1 base from V and 0 bases from J, with 7 bases between. The CDR3 is CASSLVASSYEQYF. The CDR3 DNA is TGTGCCAGCAGCTTAGTAGCTAGCTCCTACGAGCAGTACTTC.

This clonotype was recorded at least ten times. This chain links TRBV7-2 with TRBJ1-1; possibly TRBD1 for D (5 bases). Trimming took off 2 bases at V and 4 bases at J, with 8 bases between the two ends. The V gene's germline CDR1 is SGHTA and CDR2 FQGNSA. The CDR3 extends over 13 amino acids. CDR3 amino acids: CASSLTGGTEAFF. The CDR3 DNA follows: TGTGCCAGCAGCTTAACGGGGGGCACTGAAGCTTTCTTT.

This clonotype was detected ten times or more. The V and J genes are TRBV7-9 and TRBJ2-1; TRBD2 might be the D (6 bases). CDR1 is SEHNR, CDR2 FQNEAQ, per germline (reference sequence). Trimming took 1 base from V and 11 from J, leaving 15 bases between them. There are 14 residues in the CDR3. Written as DNA, the CDR3 is TGTGCCAGCAGCTTAGTGGGGACTCCCAACCAGCAGTTCTTC. As protein: CASSLVGTPNQQFF.

This clonotype appeared a few times. This chain uses TRBV2 with TRBJ2-5; D is unresolved. V was clipped by 7 bases and J by 2 bases, with 11 bases between them. Germline V gene lookup returns CDR1 SNHLY and CDR2 FYNNEI. The CDR3 length is 13 residues. CDR3 sequence reads: CASIQHFQETQYF. In nucleotides, the CDR3 is TGTGCCAGCATTCAGCACTTTCAAGAGACCCAGTACTTC.

CDR3 nucleotides: TGTGCCAGCAGTTACTTGAGGACAGCTACCTCCTATAATTCACCCCTCCACTTT. This translates into CASSYLRTATSYNSPLHF. The genes are TRBV6-2 or TRBV6-3 and TRBJ1-6; weak D call: TRBD1 (6 bases). CDR3 length: 18 residues. Trimming left V 1 base short and J 0 bases short, with 13 bases between. Germline V CDR1 and CDR2: MNHEY, SVGEGT.

V and J are TRBV3-1 and TRBJ2-5; the D gene is possibly TRBD1 (5 bases). V was pared by 4 bases and J by 5 bases, with 14 bases between. CDR1 LGHDT and CDR2 YNNKEL come from the germline V gene (reference sequence). The CDR3 is made up of 14 amino acids. CDR3 DNA: TGTGCCAGCAGCCCACAGGCCACCCAGGAGACCCAGTACTTC. Translation gives CASSPQATQETQYF.

This clonotype appeared a few times. The chain links TRBV24-1 to TRBJ2-5, with D tentatively TRBD1 (6 bases). V lost 0 bases and J lost 1, with 14 bases in between. The CDR3 sequence is 17 residues long. In germline, CDR1 is KGHDR, CDR2 SFDVKD. CDR3 region: CATSDLRGQSSQETQYF. The CDR3 DNA is TGTGCCACCAGTGATTTGCGAGGACAGTCTAGCCAAGAGACCCAGTACTTC.

This clonotype has a handful of counts. The rearrangement joins TRBV6-5 to TRBJ1-2; D call uncertain. The CDR3 is 13 amino acids. The germline V gene encodes CDR1 MNHEY and CDR2 SVGAGI. The V end was cut by 6 bases, the J end by 6 bases, with 14 bases between. The CDR3 DNA sequence: TGTGCCAGCAGGCTTATCGCAGTTCATGGCTACACCTTC. Translation: CASRLIAVHGYTF.

V usage is TRBV3-1 and J usage is TRBJ1-1; unclear D gene. The CDR3 has 14 residues. Germline values: CDR1 LGHDT, CDR2 YNNKEL (reference sequence). Trimming left V 7 bases short and J 1 base short, with 13 bases between. CDR3 nucleotides: TGTGCCAGCACCTGGGGTTCGAGGAACACTGAAGCTTTCTTT. The encoded protein is CASTWGSRNTEAFF. Full variable domain (rest looked up from reference TRBV3-1 and TRBJ1-1): DTAVSQTPKYLVTQMGNDKSIKCEQNLGHDTMYWYKQDSKKFLKIMFSYNNKELIINETVPNRFSPKSPDKAHLNLHINSLELGDSAVYFCASTWGSRNTEAFFGQGTRLTVV.

This rearrangement joins TRBV7-9 to TRBJ1-2, with D possibly being TRBD1 (5 bases). The germline gives CDR1 SEHNR, CDR2 FQNEAQ (reference sequence). Trimming took 1 base from V and 4 from J, leaving 19 bases between them. The CDR3 has 17 amino acids. The CDR3 coding sequence is TGTGCCAGCAGCTTAGTAAGGTCTCGGGGGTCTTCCTATGGCTACACCTTC. Residues: CASSLVRSRGSSYGYTF.

This clonotype was detected many times. V gene TRBV4-3 combines with J gene TRBJ2-7; D possibly corresponds to TRBD2 (6 bases). V dropped 5 bases and J dropped 6 bases, with 14 bases sitting between them. Germline V CDR1 and CDR2: LGHNA, YSLEER. The CDR3 sequence is 13 residues long. The CDR3 here is CASSAQTSFEQYF. The CDR3 nucleotides are TGCGCCAGCAGCGCCCAAACTAGCTTCGAGCAGTACTTC.

V and J are TRBV7-3 and TRBJ2-1; D might be TRBD2 (7 bases). Per the germline V gene, CDR1 is SGHTA and CDR2 is FQGTGA. This CDR3 is built from 15 residues. V dropped 5 bases and J dropped 4 bases, with 15 bases sitting between them. The CDR3 region has the DNA TGTGCCAGCAGCCTCGGGGGGCCGGCATACAATGAGCAGTTCTTC. Residues: CASSLGGPAYNEQFF.

This clonotype came up a few times. The chain links TRBV15 to TRBJ2-5; the D is unclear. Germline V lookup: CDR1 LNHNV, CDR2 YYDKDF (reference sequence). This CDR3 is built from 15 residues. V was clipped by 0 bases and J by 2 bases, with 10 bases between them. The DNA of the CDR3 is TGTGCCACCAGCAGAGATACGCGAGGACAAGAGACCCAGTACTTC. This encodes CATSRDTRGQETQYF.

The CDR3 DNA reads TGTGCCAGCACCCCCGGCGGCGGAGATACGCAGTATTTT. This gives the protein CASTPGGGDTQYF. The rearrangement links TRBV7-2 to TRBJ2-3; D is unresolved. Looked up from germline, CDR1 is SGHTA and CDR2 is FQGNSA. The V end lost 7 bases, the J end lost 5 bases, and 13 bases lay between the germline ends. The CDR3 is made up of 13 amino acids.

This clonotype was recorded a few times. The chain recombines TRBV19 with TRBJ1-5; 8 positions match TRBD1. The CDR3 runs to 14 residues. Germline V gives CDR1 LNHDA, CDR2 SQIVND (reference sequence). V gave up 5 bases and J gave up 5 bases; unmatched junction bases: 5. The CDR3 region has the DNA TGTGCCAGTAGTGTGGACAGGGTGTATCAGCCCCAGCATTTT. Its translation is CASSVDRVYQPQHF. Full variable domain (remainder filled in from reference TRBV19 and TRBJ1-5): DGGITQSPKYLFRKEGQNVTLSCEQNLNHDAMYWYRQDPGQGLRLIYYSQIVNDFQKGDIAEGYSVSREKKESFPLTVTSAQKNPTAFYLCASSVDRVYQPQHFGDGTRLSIL.

This chain joins TRBV7-6 and TRBJ1-1; 11 bases are shared with TRBD1. The V gene's germline CDR1 is SGHVS and CDR2 FNYEAQ. The V segment lost 2 bases and the J segment 5 bases; nucleotides outside the gene matches: 10. This CDR3 has 17 residues. The CDR3: CASSLSKPGQGETEAFF. The CDR3, as DNA: TGTGCCAGCAGCTTATCCAAACCGGGACAGGGGGAAACTGAAGCTTTCTTT. The whole variable domain, remainder taken from reference TRBV7-6 and TRBJ1-1, is GAGVSQSPRYKVTKRGQDVALRCDPISGHVSLYWYRQALGQGPEFLTYFNYEAQQDKSGLPNDRFSAERPEGSISTLTIQRTEQRDSAMYRCASSLSKPGQGETEAFFGQGTRLTVV.

The CDR3 here is CATSPGTSGDSETQYF. CDR3 DNA sequence: TGTGCCACCAGCCCCGGGACTAGCGGGGATTCGGAGACCCAGTACTTC. The rearrangement links TRBV24-1 to TRBJ2-5; 13 bases agree with TRBD2. This CDR3 spans 16 amino acids. V lost 7 bases to trimming and J lost 5 bases; unmatched junction nucleotides: 9. CDR1 and CDR2 (germline): KGHDR, SFDVKD.

This clonotype was found many times. The chain carries TRBV7-2 and TRBJ1-1; no reliable D call. Germline lookup yields CDR1 SGHTA and CDR2 FQGNSA. Trimming shortened V by 1 base and J by 1 base, and 10 bases separated the two germline ends. This CDR3 is built from 15 residues. The CDR3 region is CASSLVGHPNTEAFF. The CDR3 nucleotides are TGTGCCAGCAGCTTAGTCGGTCACCCGAACACTGAAGCTTTCTTT.

In DNA form, the CDR3 reads TGTGCCAGCAGCCCGTGGGGGGATTCACCCCTCCACTTT. Translating it yields CASSPWGDSPLHF. This rearrangement joins TRBV7-2 to TRBJ1-6; the D gene is possibly TRBD1 (5 bases). Germline values: CDR1 SGHTA, CDR2 FQGNSA. Trimming cost V 5 bases and J 8 bases, with 10 bases left between them. The CDR3 is 13 residues long.

The chain employs TRBV7-8 and TRBJ1-4; maybe TRBD1 (6 bases). The CDR3 is made up of 15 amino acids. V was shortened by 7 bases and J by 5 bases, with 17 bases between the two germline ends. Germline lookup yields CDR1 SGHVS and CDR2 FQNEAQ. In DNA, the CDR3 is TGTGCCAGCATCAAATCGCCCGGGGGCAATGAAAAACTGTTTTTT. As protein: CASIKSPGGNEKLFF.

This clonotype was observed a handful of times. This chain joins TRBV18 and TRBJ1-6; 8 bases map to TRBD1. V was pared by 2 bases and J by 9 bases, with 6 bases of the junction left unmatched. The length of the CDR3 is 15 residues. Germline loops: CDR1 KGHSH, CDR2 LQKENI. The CDR3, as DNA: TGTGCCAGCTCACCAGAGACAGGGGCGGGTTCACCCCTCCACTTT. Amino acid sequence: CASSPETGAGSPLHF.

Only a few counts were recorded for this clonotype. The V and J genes are TRBV6-5 and TRBJ2-2; the D gene is possibly TRBD1 (6 bases). Germline V gene sequence: CDR1 MNHEY, CDR2 SVGAGI. There are 14 residues in the CDR3. Trimming shortened V by 2 bases and J by 4 bases, and 8 bases separated the two germline ends. The CDR3 DNA follows: TGTGCCAGCAGTTACCGACAGGCCACCGGGGAGCTGTTTTTT. The encoded protein is CASSYRQATGELFF.